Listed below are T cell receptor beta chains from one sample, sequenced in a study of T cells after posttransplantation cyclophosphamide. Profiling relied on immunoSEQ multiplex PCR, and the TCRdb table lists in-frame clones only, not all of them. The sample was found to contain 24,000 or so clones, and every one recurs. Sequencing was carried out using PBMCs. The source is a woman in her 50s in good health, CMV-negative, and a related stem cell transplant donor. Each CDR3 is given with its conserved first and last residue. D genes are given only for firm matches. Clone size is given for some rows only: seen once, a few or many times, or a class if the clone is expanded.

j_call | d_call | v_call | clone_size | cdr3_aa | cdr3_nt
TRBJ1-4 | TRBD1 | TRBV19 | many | CASSTGTVKGLEKLFF | TGTGCCAGTAGTACCGGGACAGTAAAGGGACTGGAAAAACTGTTTTTT
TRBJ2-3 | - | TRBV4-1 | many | CASSQAPRADTQYF | TGCGCCAGCAGCCAAGCCCCGAGGGCAGATACGCAGTATTTT
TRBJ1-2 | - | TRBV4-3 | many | CASSQDDAGRLDYGYTF | TGCGCCAGCAGCCAAGATGACGCAGGGCGACTGGACTATGGCTACACCTTC
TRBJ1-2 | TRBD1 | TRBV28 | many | CASSQTRTGGGYGYTF | TGTGCCAGCAGTCAAACTCGGACAGGGGGCGGGTATGGCTACACCTTC
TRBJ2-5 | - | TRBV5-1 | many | CASSLGDGGVLETQYF | TGCGCCAGCAGCTTGGGTGACGGGGGAGTCTTAGAGACCCAGTACTTC
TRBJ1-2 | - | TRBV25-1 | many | CASSEKVTGYGYTF | TGTGCCAGCAGTGAAAAGGTAACAGGATATGGCTACACCTTC
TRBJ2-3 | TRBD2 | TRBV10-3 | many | CAISETSGRRGTQYF | TGTGCCATCAGTGAGACTAGCGGGAGACGGGGTACGCAGTATTTT
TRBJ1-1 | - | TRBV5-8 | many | CASSWNRNTEAFF | TGTGCCAGCAGCTGGAACAGGAACACTGAAGCTTTCTTT
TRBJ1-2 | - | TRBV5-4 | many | CASSRRGGAEYGYTF | TGTGCCAGCAGCCGAAGGGGGGGGGCAGAGTATGGCTACACCTTC
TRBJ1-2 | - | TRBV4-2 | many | CASSQDRVGVSNYGYTF | TGTGCCAGCAGCCAAGATCGCGTCGGGGTATCTAACTATGGCTACACCTTC
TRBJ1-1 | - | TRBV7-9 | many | CASSLKLQGTAFF | TGTGCCAGCAGCTTAAAGTTACAGGGTACGGCTTTCTTT
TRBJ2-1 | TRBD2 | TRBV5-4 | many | CASSPGQGGLAGGPIEQFF | TGTGCCAGCAGCCCGGGACAGGGGGGACTAGCGGGAGGGCCGATTGAGCAGTTCTTC
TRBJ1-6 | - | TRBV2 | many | CASSETDRYNSPLHF | TGTGCCAGCAGTGAGACGGACAGATACAATTCACCCCTCCACTTT
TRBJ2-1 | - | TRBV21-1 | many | CASSKEGARSYNEQFF | TGTGCCAGCAGCAAAGAGGGGGCACGCTCCTACAATGAGCAGTTCTTC
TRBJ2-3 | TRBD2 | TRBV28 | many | CASSLGGRPDTQYF | TGTGCCAGCAGTTTGGGCGGGAGACCAGATACGCAGTATTTT
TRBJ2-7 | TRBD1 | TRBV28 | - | CASSLGGTGRTYEQCF | TGTGCCAGCAGTTTAGGGGGGACAGGACGAACCTACGAGCAGTGCTTC
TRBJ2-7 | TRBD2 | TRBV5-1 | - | CASSYGTSDEQYF | TGCGCCAGCAGCTACGGGACTAGTGACGAGCAGTACTTC
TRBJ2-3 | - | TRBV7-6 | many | CASSLAGGSTDTQYF | TGTGCCAGCAGCTTAGCGGGGGGTAGCACAGATACGCAGTATTTT
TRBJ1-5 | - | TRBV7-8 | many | CASSLYSGVIGQPQHF | TGTGCCAGCAGCTTATATTCAGGGGTAATTGGTCAGCCCCAGCATTTT
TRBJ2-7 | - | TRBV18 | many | CASSPPGEDEQYF | TGTGCCAGCTCACCACCAGGGGAGGACGAGCAGTACTTC
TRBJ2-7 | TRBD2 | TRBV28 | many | CASSLESGISYEQYF | TGTGCCAGCAGTTTAGAGAGCGGGATATCCTACGAGCAGTACTTC
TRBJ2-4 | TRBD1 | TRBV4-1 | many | CASSQGDRGDRENIQYF | TGCGCCAGCAGCCAAGGAGATCGAGGGGACAGGGAAAACATTCAGTACTTC
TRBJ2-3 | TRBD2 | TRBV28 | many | CASSPIPKGLAGGRADTQYF | TGTGCCAGCAGTCCAATCCCAAAGGGACTAGCGGGAGGTCGGGCAGATACGCAGTATTTT
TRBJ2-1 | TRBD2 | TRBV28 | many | CASSLEAGGVNEQFF | TGTGCCAGCAGTTTAGAGGCGGGAGGGGTGAATGAGCAGTTCTTC
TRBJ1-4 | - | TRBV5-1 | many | CASSLRALDRSNEKLFF | TGCGCCAGCAGCTTGAGGGCTTTAGACAGGTCTAATGAAAAACTGTTTTTT
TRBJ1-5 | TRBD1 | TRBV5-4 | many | CASSLWAGGSQPQHF | TGTGCCAGCAGCTTGTGGGCAGGGGGAAGTCAGCCCCAGCATTTT
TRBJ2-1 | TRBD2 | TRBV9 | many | CASSVDREGLGNEQFF | TGTGCCAGCAGCGTAGACCGGGAGGGCCTAGGAAATGAGCAGTTCTTC
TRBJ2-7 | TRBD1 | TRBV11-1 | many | CASRHTDRGPYEQYF | TGTGCCAGCAGGCATACGGACAGGGGGCCCTACGAGCAGTACTTC
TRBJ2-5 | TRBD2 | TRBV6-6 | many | CASSGGEETQYF | TGTGCCAGCAGTGGGGGGGAAGAGACCCAGTACTTC
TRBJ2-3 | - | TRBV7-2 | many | CASSLDSTFTDTQYF | TGTGCCAGCAGCCTAGACTCTACCTTCACAGATACGCAGTATTTT
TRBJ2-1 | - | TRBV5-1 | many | CASFTEYNEQFF | TGCGCCAGCTTTACAGAATACAATGAGCAGTTCTTC
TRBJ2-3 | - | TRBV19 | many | CANSRDTTFDTQYF | TGTGCCAACTCCCGGGACACCACCTTTGATACGCAGTATTTT
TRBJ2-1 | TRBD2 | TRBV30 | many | CAWSVPQAGSGNEQFF | TGTGCCTGGAGTGTACCTCAAGCGGGGAGCGGGAATGAGCAGTTCTTC
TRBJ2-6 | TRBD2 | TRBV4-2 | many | CASSLEGTSGRYSGANVLTF | TGTGCCAGCAGCCTAGAAGGGACTAGCGGGAGGTACTCTGGGGCCAACGTCCTGACTTTC
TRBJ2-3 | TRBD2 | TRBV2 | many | CASRVPGQGSRLAGVTDTQYF | TGTGCCAGCAGGGTCCCGGGACAGGGGTCAAGACTAGCGGGAGTAACAGATACGCAGTATTTT
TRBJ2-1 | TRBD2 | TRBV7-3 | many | CASSLTFREEVEQFF | TGTGCCAGCAGCTTAACGTTCCGGGAGGAGGTTGAGCAGTTCTTC
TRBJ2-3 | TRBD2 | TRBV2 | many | CASRTSGGATDTQYF | TGTGCCAGCAGGACTAGCGGGGGGGCGACAGATACGCAGTATTTT
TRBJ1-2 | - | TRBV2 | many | CASSDSYGYTF | TGTGCCAGCAGTGACAGCTATGGCTACACCTTC
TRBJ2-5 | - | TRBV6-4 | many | CASMTEETQYF | TGTGCCAGTATGACGGAGGAGACCCAGTACTTC
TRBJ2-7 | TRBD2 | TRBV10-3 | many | CAISGGGDYEQYF | TGTGCCATCAGTGGGGGAGGGGACTACGAGCAGTACTTC
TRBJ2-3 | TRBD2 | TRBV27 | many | CASSPISGRATDTQYF | TGTGCCAGCAGTCCTATTAGCGGGAGGGCCACAGATACGCAGTATTTT
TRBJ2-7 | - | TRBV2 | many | CASNREVGYEQYF | TGTGCCAGCAACCGGGAAGTGGGCTACGAGCAGTACTTC
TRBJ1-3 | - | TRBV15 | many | CATSKTPVGNTIYF | TGTGCCACCAGCAAAACCCCAGTGGGAAACACCATATATTTT
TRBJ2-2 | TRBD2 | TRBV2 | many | CASSILTSAGELFF | TGTGCCAGCAGTATCCTGACTAGCGCCGGGGAGCTGTTTTTT
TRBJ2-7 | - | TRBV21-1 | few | CASGGDSRVPYEQYF | TGTGCCAGCGGAGGTGACTCGAGGGTTCCCTACGAGCAGTACTTC
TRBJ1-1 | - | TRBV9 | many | CASSTRSNTEAFF | TGTGCCAGCAGCACCCGGTCGAACACTGAAGCTTTCTTT
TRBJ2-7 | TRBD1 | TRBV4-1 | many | CASSPRTGTGSNEQYF | TGCGCCAGCAGCCCCCGAACCGGGACAGGGTCCAACGAGCAGTACTTC
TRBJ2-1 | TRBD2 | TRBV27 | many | CASSRGLAGYNEQFF | TGTGCCAGCAGCCGGGGACTAGCGGGGTACAATGAGCAGTTCTTC
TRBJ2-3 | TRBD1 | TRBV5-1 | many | CASSPDRALTDTQYF | TGCGCCAGCAGCCCTGACAGGGCGCTCACAGATACGCAGTATTTT
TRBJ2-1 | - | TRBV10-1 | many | CASSDMGNRYNEQFF | TGCGCCAGCAGTGATATGGGCAACCGTTACAATGAGCAGTTCTTC
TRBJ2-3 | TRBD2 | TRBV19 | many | CASSLGTSGSISDTQYF | TGTGCCAGTAGTCTAGGGACTAGCGGGAGTATTTCAGATACGCAGTATTTT
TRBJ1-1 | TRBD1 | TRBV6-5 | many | CASSRQGEAFF | TGTGCCAGCAGCAGACAGGGCGAAGCTTTCTTT
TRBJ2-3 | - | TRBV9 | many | CASSPLGAGPTDTQYF | TGTGCCAGCAGCCCCCTTGGGGCAGGGCCCACAGATACGCAGTATTTT